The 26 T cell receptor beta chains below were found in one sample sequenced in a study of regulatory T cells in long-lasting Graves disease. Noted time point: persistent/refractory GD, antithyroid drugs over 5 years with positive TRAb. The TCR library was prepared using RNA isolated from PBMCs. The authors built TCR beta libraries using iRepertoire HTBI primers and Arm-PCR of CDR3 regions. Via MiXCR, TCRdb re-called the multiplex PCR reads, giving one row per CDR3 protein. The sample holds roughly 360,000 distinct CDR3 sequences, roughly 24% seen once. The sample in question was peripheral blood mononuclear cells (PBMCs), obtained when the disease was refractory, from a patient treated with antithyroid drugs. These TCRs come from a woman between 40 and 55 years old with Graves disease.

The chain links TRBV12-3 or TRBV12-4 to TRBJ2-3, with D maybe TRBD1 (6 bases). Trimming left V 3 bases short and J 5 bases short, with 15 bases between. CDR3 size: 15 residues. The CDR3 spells CASSLSQGARDTQYF. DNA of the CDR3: TGTGCCAGCAGTTTGTCACAGGGAGCTCGAGATACGCAGTATTTT.

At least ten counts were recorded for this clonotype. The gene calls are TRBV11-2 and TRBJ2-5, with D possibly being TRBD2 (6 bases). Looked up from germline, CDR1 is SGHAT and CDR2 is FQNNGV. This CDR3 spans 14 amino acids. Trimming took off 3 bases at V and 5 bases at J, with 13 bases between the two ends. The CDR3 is CASSFTGGVETQYF. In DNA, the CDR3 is TGTGCCAGCAGCTTCACCGGCGGGGTCGAGACCCAGTACTTC.

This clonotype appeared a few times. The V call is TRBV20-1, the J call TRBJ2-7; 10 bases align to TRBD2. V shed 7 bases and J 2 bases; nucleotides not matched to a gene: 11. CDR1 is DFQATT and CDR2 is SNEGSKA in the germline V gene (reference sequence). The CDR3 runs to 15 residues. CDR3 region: CSVPRSGRAAYEQYF. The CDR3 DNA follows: TGCAGTGTGCCGAGAAGCGGGAGGGCCGCCTACGAGCAGTACTTC.

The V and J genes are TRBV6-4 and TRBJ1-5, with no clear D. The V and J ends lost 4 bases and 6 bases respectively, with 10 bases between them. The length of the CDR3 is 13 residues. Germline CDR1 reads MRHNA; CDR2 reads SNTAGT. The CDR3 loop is CASSARASQPQHF. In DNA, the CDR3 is TGTGCCAGCAGTGCGAGGGCCAGTCAGCCCCAGCATTTT.

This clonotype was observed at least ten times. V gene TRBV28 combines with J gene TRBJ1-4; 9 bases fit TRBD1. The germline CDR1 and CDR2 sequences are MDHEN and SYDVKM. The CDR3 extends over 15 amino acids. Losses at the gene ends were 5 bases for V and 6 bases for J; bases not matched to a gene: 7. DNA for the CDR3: TGTGCCAGCAGTACGCCGACAGGGGGGGATGAAAAACTGTTTTTT. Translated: CASSTPTGGDEKLFF.

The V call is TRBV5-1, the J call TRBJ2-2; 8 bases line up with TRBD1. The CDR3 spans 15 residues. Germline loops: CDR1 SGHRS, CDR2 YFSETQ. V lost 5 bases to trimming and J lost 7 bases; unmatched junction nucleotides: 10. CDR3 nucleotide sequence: TGCGCCAGCAGACCCTGGACAGGGCTGAACGGGGAGCTGTTTTTT. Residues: CASRPWTGLNGELFF.

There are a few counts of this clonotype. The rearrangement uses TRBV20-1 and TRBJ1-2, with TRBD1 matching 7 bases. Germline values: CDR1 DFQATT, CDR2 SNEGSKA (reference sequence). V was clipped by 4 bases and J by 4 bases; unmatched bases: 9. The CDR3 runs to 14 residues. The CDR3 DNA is TGCAGTGCTATCGACAGAGCAGGGGGCTATGGCTACACCTTC. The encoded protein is CSAIDRAGGYGYTF.

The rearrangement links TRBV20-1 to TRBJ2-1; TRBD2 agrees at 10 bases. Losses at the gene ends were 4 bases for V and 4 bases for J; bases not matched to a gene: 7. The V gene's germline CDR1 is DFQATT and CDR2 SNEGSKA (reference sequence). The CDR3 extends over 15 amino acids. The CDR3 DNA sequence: TGCAGTGCTAAACTAGCGGGGAATACTTACAATGAGCAGTTCTTC. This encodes CSAKLAGNTYNEQFF.

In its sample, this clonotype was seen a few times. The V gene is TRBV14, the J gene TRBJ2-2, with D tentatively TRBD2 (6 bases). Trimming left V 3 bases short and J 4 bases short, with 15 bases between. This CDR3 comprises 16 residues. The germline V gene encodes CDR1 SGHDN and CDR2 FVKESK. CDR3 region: CASSHRLDLGTGELFF. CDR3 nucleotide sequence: TGTGCCAGCAGCCACAGACTAGACTTGGGCACCGGGGAGCTGTTTTTT. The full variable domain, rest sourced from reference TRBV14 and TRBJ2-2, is EAGVTQFPSHSVIEKGQTVTLRCDPISGHDNLYWYRRVMGKEIKFLLHFVKESKQDESGMPNNRFLAERTGGTYSTLKVQPAELEDSGVYFCASSHRLDLGTGELFFGEGSRLTVL.

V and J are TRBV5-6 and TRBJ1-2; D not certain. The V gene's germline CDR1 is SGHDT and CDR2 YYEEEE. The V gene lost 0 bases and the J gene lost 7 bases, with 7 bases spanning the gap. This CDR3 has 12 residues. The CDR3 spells CASSLGGIGYTF. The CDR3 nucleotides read TGTGCCAGCAGCTTGGGAGGGATTGGCTACACCTTC.

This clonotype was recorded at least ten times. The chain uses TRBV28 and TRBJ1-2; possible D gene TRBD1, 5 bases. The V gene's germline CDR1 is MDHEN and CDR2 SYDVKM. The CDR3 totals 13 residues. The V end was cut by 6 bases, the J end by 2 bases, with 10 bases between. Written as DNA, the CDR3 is TGTGCCAGCAGCTTCGGGGACAACTATGGCTACACCTTC. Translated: CASSFGDNYGYTF.

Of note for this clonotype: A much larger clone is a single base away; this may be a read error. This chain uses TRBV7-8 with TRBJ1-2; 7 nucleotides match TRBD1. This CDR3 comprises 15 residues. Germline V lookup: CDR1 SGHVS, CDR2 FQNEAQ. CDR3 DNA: TGTACCAGCAGCCCCCAACGACAGGGAATCTATGGCTACACCTTC. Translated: CTSSPQRQGIYGYTF.

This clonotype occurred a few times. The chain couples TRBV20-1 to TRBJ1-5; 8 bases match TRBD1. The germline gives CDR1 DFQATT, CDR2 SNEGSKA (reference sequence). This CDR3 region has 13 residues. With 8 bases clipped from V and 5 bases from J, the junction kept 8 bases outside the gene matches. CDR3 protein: CSLPGGLDQPQHF. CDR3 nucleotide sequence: TGCAGTCTACCAGGGGGCCTCGATCAGCCCCAGCATTTT.

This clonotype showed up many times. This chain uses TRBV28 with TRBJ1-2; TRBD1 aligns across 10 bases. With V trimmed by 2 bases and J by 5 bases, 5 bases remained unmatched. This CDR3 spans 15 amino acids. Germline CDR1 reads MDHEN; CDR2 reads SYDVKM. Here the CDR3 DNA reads TGTGCCAGCAGTTTAGGGACAGGGGAATTTTATGGCTACACCTTC. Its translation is CASSLGTGEFYGYTF.

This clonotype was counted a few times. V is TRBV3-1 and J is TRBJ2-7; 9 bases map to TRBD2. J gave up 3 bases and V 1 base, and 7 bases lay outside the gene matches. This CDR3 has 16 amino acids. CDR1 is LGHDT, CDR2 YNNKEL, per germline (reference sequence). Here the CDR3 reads CASSQVAGGYFYEQYF. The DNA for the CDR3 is TGTGCCAGCAGCCAAGTGGCGGGGGGGTACTTCTACGAGCAGTACTTC.

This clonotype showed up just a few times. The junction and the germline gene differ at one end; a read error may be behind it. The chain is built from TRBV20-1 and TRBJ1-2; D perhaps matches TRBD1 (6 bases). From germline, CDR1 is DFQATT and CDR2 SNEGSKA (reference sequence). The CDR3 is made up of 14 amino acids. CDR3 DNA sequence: TGCAGTGCGAGAGGGAGGGGGGACCAATATGGCTACACCTTC. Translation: CSARGRGDQYGYTF.

The CDR3 nucleotides read TGTGCCAGCACTCAAGGGGCGGGCGGGGAGCTGTTTTTT. It yields the protein CASTQGAGGELFF. V and J are TRBV6-1 and TRBJ2-2; possibly TRBD1 or TRBD2 for D (5 bases each). This CDR3 comprises 13 residues. V lost 7 bases to trimming and J lost 7 bases, with 13 bases between them. Germline V CDR1 and CDR2: MNHNS, SASEGT.

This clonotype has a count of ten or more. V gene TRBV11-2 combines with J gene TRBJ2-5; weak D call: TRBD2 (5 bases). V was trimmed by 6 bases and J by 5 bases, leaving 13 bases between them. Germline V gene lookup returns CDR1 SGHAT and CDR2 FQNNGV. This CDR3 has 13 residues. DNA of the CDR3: TGTGCCAGCAGATTCGCGGGCGCCGAGACCCAGTACTTC. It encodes CASRFAGAETQYF.

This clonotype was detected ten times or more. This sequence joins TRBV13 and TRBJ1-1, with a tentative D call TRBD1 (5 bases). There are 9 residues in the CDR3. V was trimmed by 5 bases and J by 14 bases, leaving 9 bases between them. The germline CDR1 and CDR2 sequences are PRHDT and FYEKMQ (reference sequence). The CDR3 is CASSDRDFF. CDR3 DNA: TGTGCCAGCAGCGACCGGGACTTCTTT.

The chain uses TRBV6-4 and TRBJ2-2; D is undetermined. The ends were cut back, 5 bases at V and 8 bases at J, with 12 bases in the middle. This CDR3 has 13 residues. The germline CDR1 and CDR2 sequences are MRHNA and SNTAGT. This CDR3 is CASSSGPMGELFF. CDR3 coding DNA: TGTGCCAGCAGTTCGGGTCCCATGGGGGAGCTGTTTTTT.

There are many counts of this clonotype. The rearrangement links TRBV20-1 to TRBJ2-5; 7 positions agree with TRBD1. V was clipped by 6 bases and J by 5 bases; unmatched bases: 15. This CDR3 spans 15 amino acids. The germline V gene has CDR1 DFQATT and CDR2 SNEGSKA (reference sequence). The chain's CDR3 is CSAQGRGGGWETQYF. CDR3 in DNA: TGCAGTGCCCAGGGGCGAGGGGGCGGTTGGGAGACCCAGTACTTC.

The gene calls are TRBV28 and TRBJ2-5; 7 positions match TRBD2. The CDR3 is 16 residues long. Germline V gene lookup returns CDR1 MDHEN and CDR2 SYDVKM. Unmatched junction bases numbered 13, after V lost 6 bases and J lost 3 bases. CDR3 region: CASSLGGGGNKETQYF. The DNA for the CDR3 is TGTGCCAGCAGCCTCGGAGGCGGGGGAAACAAAGAGACCCAGTACTTC.

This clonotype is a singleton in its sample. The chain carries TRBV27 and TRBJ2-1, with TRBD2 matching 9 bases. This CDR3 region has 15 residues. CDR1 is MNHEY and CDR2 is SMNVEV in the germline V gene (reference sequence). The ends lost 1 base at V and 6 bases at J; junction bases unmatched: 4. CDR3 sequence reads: CASSLLAGGLNEQFF. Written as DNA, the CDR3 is TGTGCCAGCAGTTTATTGGCGGGAGGGCTCAATGAGCAGTTCTTC.

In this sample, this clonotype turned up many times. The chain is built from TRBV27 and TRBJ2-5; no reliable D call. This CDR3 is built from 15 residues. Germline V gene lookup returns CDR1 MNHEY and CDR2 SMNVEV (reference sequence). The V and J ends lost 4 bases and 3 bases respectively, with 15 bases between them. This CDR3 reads CASSYRRPQEETQYF. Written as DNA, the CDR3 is TGTGCCAGCAGTTATCGGCGCCCCCAGGAAGAGACCCAGTACTTC.

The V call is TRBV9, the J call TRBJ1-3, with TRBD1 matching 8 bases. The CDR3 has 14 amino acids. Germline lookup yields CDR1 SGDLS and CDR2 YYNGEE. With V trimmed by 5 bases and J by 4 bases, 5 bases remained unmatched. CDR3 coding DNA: TGTGCCAGCAGGCGGACAGGGTTCGGAAACACCATATATTTT. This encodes CASRRTGFGNTIYF.

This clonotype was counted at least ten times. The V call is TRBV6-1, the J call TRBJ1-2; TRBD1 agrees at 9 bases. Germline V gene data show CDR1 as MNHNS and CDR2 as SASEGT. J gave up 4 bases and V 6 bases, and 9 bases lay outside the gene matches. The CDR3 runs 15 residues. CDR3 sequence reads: CASSSRGQGGYGYTF. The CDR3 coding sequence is TGTGCCAGCAGCTCACGGGGACAGGGTGGCTATGGCTACACCTTC.